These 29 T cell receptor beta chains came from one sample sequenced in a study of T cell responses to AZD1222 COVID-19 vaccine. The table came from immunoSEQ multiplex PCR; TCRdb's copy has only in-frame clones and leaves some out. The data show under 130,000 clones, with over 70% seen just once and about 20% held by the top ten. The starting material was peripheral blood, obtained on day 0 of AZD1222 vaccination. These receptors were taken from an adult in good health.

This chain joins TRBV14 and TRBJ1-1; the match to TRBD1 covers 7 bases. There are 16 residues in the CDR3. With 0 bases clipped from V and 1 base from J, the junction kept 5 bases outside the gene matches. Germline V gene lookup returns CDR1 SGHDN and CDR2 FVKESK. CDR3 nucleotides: TGTGCCAGCAGCCAAGAAGGGGGCCGGCCGAACACTGAAGCTTTCTTT. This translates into CASSQEGGRPNTEAFF.

The CDR3 is CASSSRGQAVGYTF. In DNA, the CDR3 is TGTGCCAGCAGTTCGCGGGGCCAGGCAGTAGGCTACACCTTC. V gene TRBV6-2 or TRBV6-3 combines with J gene TRBJ1-2, with a weak D call TRBD1 (5 bases). V lost 4 bases to trimming and J lost 8 bases, with 17 bases between them. Germline V gene lookup returns CDR1 MNHEY and CDR2 SVGEGT. The CDR3 totals 14 residues.

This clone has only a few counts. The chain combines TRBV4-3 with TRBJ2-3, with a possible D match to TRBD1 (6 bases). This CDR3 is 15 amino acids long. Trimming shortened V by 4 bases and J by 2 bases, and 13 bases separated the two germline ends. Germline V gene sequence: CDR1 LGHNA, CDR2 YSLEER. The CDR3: CASSPWDTYTDTQYF. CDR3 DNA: TGCGCCAGCAGCCCTTGGGACACTTACACAGATACGCAGTATTTT.

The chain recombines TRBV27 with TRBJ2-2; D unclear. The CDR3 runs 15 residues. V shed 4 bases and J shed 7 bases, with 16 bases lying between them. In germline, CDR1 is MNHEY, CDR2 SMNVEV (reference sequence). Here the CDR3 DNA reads TGTGCCAGCAGTTCCTCTTCGGGCTTTGGCGGGGAGCTGTTTTTT. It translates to CASSSSSGFGGELFF.

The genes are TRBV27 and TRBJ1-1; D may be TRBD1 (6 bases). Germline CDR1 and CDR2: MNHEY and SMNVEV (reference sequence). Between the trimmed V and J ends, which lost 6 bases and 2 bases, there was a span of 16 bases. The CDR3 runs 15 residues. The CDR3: CASSFYRDTNTEAFF. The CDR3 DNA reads TGTGCCAGCAGCTTTTACCGGGACACAAACACTGAAGCTTTCTTT.

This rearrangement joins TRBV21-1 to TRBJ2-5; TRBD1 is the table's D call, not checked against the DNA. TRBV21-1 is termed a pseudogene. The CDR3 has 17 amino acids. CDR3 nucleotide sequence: TGTGCCAGCAGCCCCAGACCGGGACAGGGGGTTTCAGAGACCCAGTACTTC. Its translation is CASSPRPGQGVSETQYF.

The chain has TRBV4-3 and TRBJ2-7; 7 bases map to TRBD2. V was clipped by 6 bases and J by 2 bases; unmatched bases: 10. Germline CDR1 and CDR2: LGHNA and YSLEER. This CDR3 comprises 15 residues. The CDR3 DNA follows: TGCGCCAGCAGTTACTCATGGGGGGGTACCTACGAGCAGTACTTC. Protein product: CASSYSWGGTYEQYF.

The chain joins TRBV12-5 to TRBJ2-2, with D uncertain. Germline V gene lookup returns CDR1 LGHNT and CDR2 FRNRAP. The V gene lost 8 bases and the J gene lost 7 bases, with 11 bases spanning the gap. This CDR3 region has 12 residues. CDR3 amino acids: CASQERDGELFF. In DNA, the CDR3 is TGTGCTAGTCAGGAACGTGACGGGGAGCTGTTTTTT.

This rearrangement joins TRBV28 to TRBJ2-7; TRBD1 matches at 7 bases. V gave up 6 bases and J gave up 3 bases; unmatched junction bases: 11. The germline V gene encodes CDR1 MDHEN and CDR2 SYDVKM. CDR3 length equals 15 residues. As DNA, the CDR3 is TGTGCCAGCAGCACACCCGGGACAGCAAACTACGAGCAGTACTTC. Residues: CASSTPGTANYEQYF.

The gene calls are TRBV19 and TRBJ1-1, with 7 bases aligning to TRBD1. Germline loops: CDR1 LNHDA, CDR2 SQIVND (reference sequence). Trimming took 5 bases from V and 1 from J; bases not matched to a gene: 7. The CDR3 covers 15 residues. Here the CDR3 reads CASSLLGTANTEAFF. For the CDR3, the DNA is TGTGCCAGTAGTCTTCTCGGGACAGCGAACACTGAAGCTTTCTTT.

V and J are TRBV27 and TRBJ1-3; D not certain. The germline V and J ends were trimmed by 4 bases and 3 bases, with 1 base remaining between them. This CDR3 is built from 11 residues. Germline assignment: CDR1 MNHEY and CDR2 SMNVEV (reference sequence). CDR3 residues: CASSYGNTIYF. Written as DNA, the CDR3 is TGTGCCAGCAGTTATGGAAACACCATATATTTT.

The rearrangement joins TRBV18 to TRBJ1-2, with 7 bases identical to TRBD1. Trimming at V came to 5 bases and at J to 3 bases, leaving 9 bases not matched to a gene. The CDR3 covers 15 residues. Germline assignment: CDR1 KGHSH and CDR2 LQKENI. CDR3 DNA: TGTGCCAGCTCAGCTGACAGGGAGGGAGACTATGGCTACACCTTC. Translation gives CASSADREGDYGYTF.

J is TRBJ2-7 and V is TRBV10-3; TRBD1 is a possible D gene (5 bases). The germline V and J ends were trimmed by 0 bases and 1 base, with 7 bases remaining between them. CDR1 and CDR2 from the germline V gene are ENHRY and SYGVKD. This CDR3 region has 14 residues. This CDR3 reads CAISESAGSYEQYF. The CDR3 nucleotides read TGTGCCATCAGTGAGTCGGCAGGGTCCTACGAGCAGTACTTC.

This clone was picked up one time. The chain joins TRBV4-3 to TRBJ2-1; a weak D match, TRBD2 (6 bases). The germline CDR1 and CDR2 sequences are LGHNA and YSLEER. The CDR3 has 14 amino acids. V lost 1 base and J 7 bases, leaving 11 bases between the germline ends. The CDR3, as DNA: TGCGCCAGCAGCCAAGGGCAGCGGGTAAATGAGCAGTTCTTC. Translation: CASSQGQRVNEQFF.

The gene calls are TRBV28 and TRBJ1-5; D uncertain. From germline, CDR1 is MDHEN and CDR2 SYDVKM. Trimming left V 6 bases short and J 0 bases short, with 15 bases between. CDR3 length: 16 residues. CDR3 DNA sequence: TGTGCCAGCAGCCCCTTAGCACTTTATAGCAATCAGCCCCAGCATTTT. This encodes CASSPLALYSNQPQHF.

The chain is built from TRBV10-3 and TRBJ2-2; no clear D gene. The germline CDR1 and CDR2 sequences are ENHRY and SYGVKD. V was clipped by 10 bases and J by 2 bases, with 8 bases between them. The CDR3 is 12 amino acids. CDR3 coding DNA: TGTGCCACCGGGCAAAACACCGGGGAGCTGTTTTTT. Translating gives CATGQNTGELFF.

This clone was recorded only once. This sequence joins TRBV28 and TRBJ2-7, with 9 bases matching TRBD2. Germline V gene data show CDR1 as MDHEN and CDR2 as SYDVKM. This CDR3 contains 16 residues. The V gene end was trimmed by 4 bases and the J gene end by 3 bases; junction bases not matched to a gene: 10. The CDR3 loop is CASSSPSGRPHYEQYF. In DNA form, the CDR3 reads TGTGCCAGCAGTTCCCCCAGCGGGAGGCCCCACTACGAGCAGTACTTC.

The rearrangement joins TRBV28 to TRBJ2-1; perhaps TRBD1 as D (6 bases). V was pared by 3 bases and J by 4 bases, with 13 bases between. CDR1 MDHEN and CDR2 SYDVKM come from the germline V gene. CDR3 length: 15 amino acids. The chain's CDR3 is CASSLTGAIYNEQFF. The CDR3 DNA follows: TGTGCCAGCAGTTTGACAGGAGCTATTTACAATGAGCAGTTCTTC.

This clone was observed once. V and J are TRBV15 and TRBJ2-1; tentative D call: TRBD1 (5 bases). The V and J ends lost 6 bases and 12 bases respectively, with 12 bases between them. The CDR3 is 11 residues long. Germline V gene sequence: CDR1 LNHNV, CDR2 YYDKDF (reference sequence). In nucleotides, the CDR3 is TGTGCCACCAGAGGGGTTAGGGGGCAGTTCTTC. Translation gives CATRGVRGQFF.

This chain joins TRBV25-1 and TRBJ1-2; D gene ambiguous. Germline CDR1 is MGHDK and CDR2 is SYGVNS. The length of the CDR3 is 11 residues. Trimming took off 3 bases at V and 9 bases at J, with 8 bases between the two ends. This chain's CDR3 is CASSELGSYTF. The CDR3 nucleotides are TGTGCCAGCAGTGAGTTGGGAAGCTACACCTTC.

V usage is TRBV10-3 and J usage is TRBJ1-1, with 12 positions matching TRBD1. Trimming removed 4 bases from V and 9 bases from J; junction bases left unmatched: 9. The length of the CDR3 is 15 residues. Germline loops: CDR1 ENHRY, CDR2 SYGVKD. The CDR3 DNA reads TGTGCCATCAGTGGGGGGACAGGGGGCACATATCAAGCTTTCTTT. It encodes CAISGGTGGTYQAFF.

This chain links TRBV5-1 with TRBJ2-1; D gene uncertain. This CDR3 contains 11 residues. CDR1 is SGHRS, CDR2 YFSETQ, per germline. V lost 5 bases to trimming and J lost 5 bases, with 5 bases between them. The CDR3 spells CASRLDNEQFF. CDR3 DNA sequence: TGCGCCAGCAGACTGGACAATGAGCAGTTCTTC.

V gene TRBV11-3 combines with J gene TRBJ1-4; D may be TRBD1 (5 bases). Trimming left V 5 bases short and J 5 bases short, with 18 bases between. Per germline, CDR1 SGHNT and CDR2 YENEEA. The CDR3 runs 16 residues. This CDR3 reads CASSPRKDSLNEKLFF. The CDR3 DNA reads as TGTGCCAGCAGCCCGCGGAAAGACAGTCTGAATGAAAAACTGTTTTTT.

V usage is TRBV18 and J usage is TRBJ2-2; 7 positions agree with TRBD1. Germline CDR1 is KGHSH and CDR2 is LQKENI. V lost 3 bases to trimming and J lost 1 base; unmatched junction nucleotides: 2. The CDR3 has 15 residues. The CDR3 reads CASSPRTGNTGELFF. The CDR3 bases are TGTGCCAGCTCACCGCGGACAGGGAACACCGGGGAGCTGTTTTTT. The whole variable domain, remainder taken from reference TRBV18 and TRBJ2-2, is NAGVMQNPRHLVRRRGQEARLRCSPMKGHSHVYWYRQLPEEGLKFMVYLQKENIIDESGMPKERFSAEFPKEGPSILRIQQVVRGDSAAYFCASSPRTGNTGELFFGEGSRLTVL.

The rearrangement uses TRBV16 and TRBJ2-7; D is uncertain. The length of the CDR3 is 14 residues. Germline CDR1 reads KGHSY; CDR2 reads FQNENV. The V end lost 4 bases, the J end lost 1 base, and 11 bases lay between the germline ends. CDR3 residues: CASSRSPSSYEQYF. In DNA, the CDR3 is TGTGCCAGCAGCCGATCACCCAGTTCCTACGAGCAGTACTTC. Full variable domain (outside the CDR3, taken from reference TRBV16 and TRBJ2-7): GEEVAQTPKHLVRGEGQKAKLYCAPIKGHSYVFWYQQVLKNEFKFLISFQNENVFDETGMPKERFSAKCLPNSPCSLEIQATKLEDSAVYFCASSRSPSSYEQYFGPGTRLTVT.

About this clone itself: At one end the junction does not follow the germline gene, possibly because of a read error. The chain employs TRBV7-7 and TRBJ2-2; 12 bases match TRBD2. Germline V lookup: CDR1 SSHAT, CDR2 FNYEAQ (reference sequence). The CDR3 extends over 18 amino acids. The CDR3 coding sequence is TGTGCTAGCAGCCCGAGACTAGCGGGAGTGCTGAACACCGGGGAGCTGTTTTTT. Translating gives CASSPRLAGVLNTGELFF.

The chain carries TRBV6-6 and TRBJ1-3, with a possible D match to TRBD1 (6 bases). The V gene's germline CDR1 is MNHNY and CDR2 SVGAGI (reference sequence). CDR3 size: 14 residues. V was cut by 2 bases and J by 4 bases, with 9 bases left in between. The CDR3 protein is CASSYPGQGNTIYF. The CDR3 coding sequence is TGTGCCAGCAGTTACCCAGGACAGGGAAACACCATATATTTT.

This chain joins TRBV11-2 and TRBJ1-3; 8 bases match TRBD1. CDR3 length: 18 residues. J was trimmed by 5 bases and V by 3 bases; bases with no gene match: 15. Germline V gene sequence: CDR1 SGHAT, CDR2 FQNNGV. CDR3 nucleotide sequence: TGTGCCAGCAGCTTCGGTTATAGCAGGGGGCAAGTGAGAAACACCATATATTTT. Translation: CASSFGYSRGQVRNTIYF. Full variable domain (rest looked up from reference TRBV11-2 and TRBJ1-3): EAGVAQSPRYKIIEKRQSVAFWCNPISGHATLYWYQQILGQGPKLLIQFQNNGVVDDSQLPKDRFSAERLKGVDSTLKIQPAKLEDSAVYLCASSFGYSRGQVRNTIYFGEGSWLTVV.

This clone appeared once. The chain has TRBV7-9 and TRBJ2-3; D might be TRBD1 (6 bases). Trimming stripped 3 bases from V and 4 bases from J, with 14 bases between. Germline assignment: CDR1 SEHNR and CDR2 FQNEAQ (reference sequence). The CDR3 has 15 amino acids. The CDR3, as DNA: TGTGCCAGCAGCTTGCAGGGGAATGGTGCAGATACGCAGTATTTT. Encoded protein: CASSLQGNGADTQYF.